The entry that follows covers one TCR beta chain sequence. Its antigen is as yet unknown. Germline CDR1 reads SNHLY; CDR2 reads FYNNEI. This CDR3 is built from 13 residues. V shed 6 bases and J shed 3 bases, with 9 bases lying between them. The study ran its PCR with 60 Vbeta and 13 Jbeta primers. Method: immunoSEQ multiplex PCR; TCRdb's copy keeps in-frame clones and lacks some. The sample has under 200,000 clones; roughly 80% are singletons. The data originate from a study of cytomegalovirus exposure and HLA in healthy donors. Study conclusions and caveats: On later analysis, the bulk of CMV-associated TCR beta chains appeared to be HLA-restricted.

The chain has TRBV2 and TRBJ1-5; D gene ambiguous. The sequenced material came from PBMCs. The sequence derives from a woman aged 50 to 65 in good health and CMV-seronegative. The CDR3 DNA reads TGTGCCAGCAGACGGGGATTCAATCAGCCCCAGCATTTT. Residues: CASRRGFNQPQHF.